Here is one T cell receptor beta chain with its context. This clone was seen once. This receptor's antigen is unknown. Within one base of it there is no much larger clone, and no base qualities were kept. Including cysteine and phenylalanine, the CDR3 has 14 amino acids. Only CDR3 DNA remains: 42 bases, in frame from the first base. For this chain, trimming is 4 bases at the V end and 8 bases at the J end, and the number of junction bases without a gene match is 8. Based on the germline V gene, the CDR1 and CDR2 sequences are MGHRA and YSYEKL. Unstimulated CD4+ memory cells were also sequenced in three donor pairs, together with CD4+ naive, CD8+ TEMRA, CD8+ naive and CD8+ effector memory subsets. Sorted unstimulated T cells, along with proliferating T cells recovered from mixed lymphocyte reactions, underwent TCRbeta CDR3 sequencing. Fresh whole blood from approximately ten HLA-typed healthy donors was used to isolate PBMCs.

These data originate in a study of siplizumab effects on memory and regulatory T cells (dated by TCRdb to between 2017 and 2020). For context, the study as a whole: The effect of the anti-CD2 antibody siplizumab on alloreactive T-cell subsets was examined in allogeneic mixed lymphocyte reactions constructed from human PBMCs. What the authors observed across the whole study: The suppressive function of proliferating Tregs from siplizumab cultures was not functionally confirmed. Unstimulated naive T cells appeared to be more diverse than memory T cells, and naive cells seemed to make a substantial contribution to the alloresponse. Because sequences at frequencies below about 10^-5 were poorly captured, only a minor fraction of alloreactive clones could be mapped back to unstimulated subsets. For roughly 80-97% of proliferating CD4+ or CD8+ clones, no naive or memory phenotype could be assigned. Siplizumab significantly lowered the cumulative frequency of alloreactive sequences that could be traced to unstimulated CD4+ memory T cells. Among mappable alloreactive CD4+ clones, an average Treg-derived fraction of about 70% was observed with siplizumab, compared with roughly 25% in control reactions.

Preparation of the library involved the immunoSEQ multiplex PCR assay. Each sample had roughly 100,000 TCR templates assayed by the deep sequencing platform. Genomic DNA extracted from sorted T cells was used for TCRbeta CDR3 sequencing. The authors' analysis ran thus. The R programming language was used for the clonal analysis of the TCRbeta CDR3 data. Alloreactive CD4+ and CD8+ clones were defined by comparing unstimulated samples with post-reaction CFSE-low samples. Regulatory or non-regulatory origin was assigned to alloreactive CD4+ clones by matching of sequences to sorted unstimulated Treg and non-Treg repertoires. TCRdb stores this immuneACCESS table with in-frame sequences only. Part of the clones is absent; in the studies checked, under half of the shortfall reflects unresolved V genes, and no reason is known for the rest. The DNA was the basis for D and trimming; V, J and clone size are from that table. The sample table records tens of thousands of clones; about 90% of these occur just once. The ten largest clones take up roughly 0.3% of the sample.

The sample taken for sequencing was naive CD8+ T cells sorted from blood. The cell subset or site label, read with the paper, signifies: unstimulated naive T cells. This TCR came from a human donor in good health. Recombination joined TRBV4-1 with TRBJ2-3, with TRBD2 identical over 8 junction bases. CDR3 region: CASSPPGLAGTQYF. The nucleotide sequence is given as TGCGCCAGCAGCCCCCCCGGTCTAGCGGGTACGCAGTATTTT.